This T cell receptor beta chain was found in a study of T cell responses to AZD1222 COVID-19 vaccine. Study-wide context: Second doses that came at about 4 or about 12 weeks were put together.

A note on this clone: Its matching antigen is unknown.

Whole-study results and caveats: With two AZD1222 doses given, Spike-specific TCR breadth and depth both rose. As reported, nearly half of all spike-specific TCRs target variant regions that are unmutated. White British ancestry dominated among donors, who included more females, and clonal diversity was possibly underestimated.

Method: immunoSEQ multiplex PCR; TCRdb's copy keeps in-frame clones and lacks some. This table has under 80,000 clones, 88% appearing once. This CDR3 has 19 amino acids. The chain carries TRBV21-1 and TRBJ2-2; the table names TRBD2, a call not compared with the DNA. TRBV21-1 has pseudogene status. The specimen was peripheral blood, collected on day 0 of AZD1222 vaccination. The sequence was collected from an adult in good health. The CDR3 is CASSKGTSGIIPWDGELFF. For the CDR3, the DNA is TGTGCCAGCAGCAAAGGGACTAGCGGGATCATTCCCTGGGACGGGGAGCTGTTTTTT.